These 6 T cell receptor beta chains were sequenced from one sample in a study of blood T cell repertoires in COVID-19. Clones were sequenced by immunoSEQ multiplex PCR, and TCRdb holds only the in-frame ones, with some missing. The sample contains about 59,000 clones, 91% of which appear only once. Sequencing was performed on peripheral blood. The receptors were sampled from a human donor in a cohort sampled during active COVID-19.

CDR3 nucleotide sequence: TGTGCCACCAGTGATCCACTAGCGGGAGGGTTCAATGAGCAGTTCTTC. Translated: CATSDPLAGGFNEQFF. The chain employs TRBV24-1 and TRBJ2-1, with 13 bases aligning to TRBD2. With V trimmed by 3 bases and J by 6 bases, 4 bases remained unmatched. This CDR3 is 16 amino acids long. Germline-derived CDR1 and CDR2 are KGHDR and SFDVKD.

The chain joins TRBV4-3 to TRBJ1-2, with TRBD1 identical over 7 bases. Trimming removed 0 bases from V and 4 bases from J; junction bases left unmatched: 2. The germline gives CDR1 LGHNA, CDR2 YSLEER. The CDR3 loop spans 14 amino acids. CDR3 region: CASSQDGTVYGYTF. For the CDR3, the DNA is TGCGCCAGCAGCCAAGATGGGACAGTCTATGGCTACACCTTC.

The chain employs TRBV29-1 and TRBJ1-6; 8 nucleotides agree with TRBD1. The V gene's germline CDR1 is SQVTM and CDR2 ANQGSEA. V gave up 4 bases and J gave up 9 bases; unmatched junction bases: 8. The CDR3 is made up of 14 amino acids. CDR3 coding DNA: TGCAGCGTTGGGACAGGGAGTAGGAGTTCACCCCTCCACTTT. Translated, it gives CSVGTGSRSSPLHF.

The chain links TRBV7-3 to TRBJ2-2; TRBD1 might be the D (5 bases). Trimming pared 4 bases from V and 1 base from J, leaving 7 bases between. This CDR3 spans 14 amino acids. Germline values: CDR1 SGHTA, CDR2 FQGTGA. This CDR3 reads CASSSGQNTGELFF. In DNA, the CDR3 is TGTGCCAGCAGCTCAGGACAGAACACCGGGGAGCTGTTTTTT.

This chain uses TRBV10-3 with TRBJ2-2; no clear D gene. The V gene's germline CDR1 is ENHRY and CDR2 SYGVKD. This CDR3 region has 13 residues. The V gene lost 10 bases and the J gene lost 0 bases, with 9 bases spanning the gap. The CDR3 DNA follows: TGTGCCAACCTAGTAGCGAACACCGGGGAGCTGTTTTTT. Protein: CANLVANTGELFF.

The CDR3, as DNA: TGCGCCAGCAGCCAAGTCCCACTAGCGGGCACAGATACGCAGTATTTT. It translates to CASSQVPLAGTDTQYF. This sequence joins TRBV4-1 and TRBJ2-3; 8 nucleotides match TRBD2. The CDR3 has 16 amino acids. Trimming took 1 base from V and 1 from J; bases not matched to a gene: 4. In germline, CDR1 is MGHRA, CDR2 YSYEKL.